The 4 T cell receptor beta chains in this list originate from one sample, sequenced in a study of cytomegalovirus exposure and HLA in healthy donors. The PCR made use of 60 Vbeta and 13 Jbeta primers. The assay was immunoSEQ multiplex PCR, and TCRdb's table has in-frame clones only and misses some. In the table there are around 200,000 clones, roughly 83% of which are singletons. The sample consisted of PBMCs. These receptors came from a woman aged 45-65 years in good health and CMV-seronegative.

V gene TRBV5-1 combines with J gene TRBJ2-3; possibly TRBD2 for D (7 bases). Germline lookup yields CDR1 SGHRS and CDR2 YFSETQ. CDR3 size: 17 residues. The V end lost 0 bases, the J end lost 2 bases, and 16 bases lay between the germline ends. CDR3 region: CASSLAGAGVNTDTQYF. CDR3 nucleotide sequence: TGCGCCAGCAGCTTGGCGGGGGCGGGAGTGAACACAGATACGCAGTATTTT. The full variable domain, rest sourced from reference TRBV5-1 and TRBJ2-3, is KAGVTQTPRYLIKTRGQQVTLSCSPISGHRSVSWYQQTPGQGLQFLFEYFSETQRNKGNFPGRFSGRQFSNSRSEMNVSTLELGDSALYLCASSLAGAGVNTDTQYFGPGTRLTVL.

The chain links TRBV27 to TRBJ2-7; TRBD1 is a possible D gene (6 bases). V was shortened by 5 bases and J by 2 bases, with 16 bases between the two germline ends. This CDR3 is built from 15 residues. Germline CDR1 and CDR2: MNHEY and SMNVEV (reference sequence). DNA for the CDR3: TGTGCCAGCAGTCCCTCCTGGGACACCACCTACGAGCAGTACTTC. It encodes CASSPSWDTTYEQYF.

This sequence joins TRBV4-2 and TRBJ2-4; 7 positions match TRBD2. This CDR3 is built from 19 residues. V gave up 0 bases and J gave up 1 base; unmatched junction bases: 12. Per germline, CDR1 LGHNA and CDR2 YNFKEQ. CDR3 residues: CASSQDWGGVDLAKNIQYF. DNA of the CDR3: TGTGCCAGCAGCCAAGATTGGGGGGGGGTGGATTTGGCCAAAAACATTCAGTACTTC.

This sequence joins TRBV9 and TRBJ2-1; weak D call: TRBD2 (7 bases). The CDR3 extends over 16 amino acids. The V and J ends lost 5 bases and 6 bases respectively, with 21 bases between them. Germline V gene sequence: CDR1 SGDLS, CDR2 YYNGEE. The CDR3 nucleotides read TGTGCCAGCAGTAGGGGGGGGACGAGGGTCGGCAATGAGCAGTTCTTC. It specifies CASSRGGTRVGNEQFF.